These 20 T cell receptor beta chains originate from one sample sequenced in a study of shared T cell receptors in the human thymus. Libraries were prepared by immunoSEQ multiplex PCR; TCRdb keeps only in-frame clonotypes and omits some of them. There are about 400,000 clones in the sample; approximately 95% occur only once, and roughly 0.02% lies in the top ten. The sequencing input was thymocytes. These receptors originate from a human donor.

V is TRBV7-9 and J is TRBJ1-5, with 9 bases lining up with TRBD1. Per germline, CDR1 SEHNR and CDR2 FQNEAQ (reference sequence). The CDR3 spans 16 residues. The trim removed 6 bases at V and 2 bases at J, leaving 8 bases unmatched. The CDR3 is CASSQQGALGNQPQHF. The CDR3 DNA is TGTGCCAGCAGTCAACAGGGGGCCCTTGGCAATCAGCCCCAGCATTTT.

The gene calls are TRBV28 and TRBJ1-2; D is undetermined. Germline lookup yields CDR1 MDHEN and CDR2 SYDVKM. The germline V and J ends were trimmed by 8 bases and 10 bases, with 11 bases remaining between them. The CDR3 runs to 10 residues. The CDR3 DNA is TGTGCCAGCCGAGCCGACGCCTACACCTTC. Amino acid sequence: CASRADAYTF.

This chain joins TRBV5-6 and TRBJ2-5; 8 positions agree with TRBD1. Trimming cost V 5 bases and J 2 bases; bases outside gene matches: 11. There are 16 residues in the CDR3. CDR1 and CDR2 (germline): SGHDT, YYEEEE. CDR3 nucleotides: TGTGCCAGCAGTTCGCAGGGGGCCGCGCTACAAGAGACCCAGTACTTC. Translation: CASSSQGAALQETQYF.

This clone was recorded once. The chain joins TRBV19 to TRBJ2-7, with D possibly being TRBD2 (7 bases). From germline, CDR1 is LNHDA and CDR2 SQIVND (reference sequence). The CDR3 runs 12 residues. The V gene lost 8 bases and the J gene lost 5 bases, with 13 bases spanning the gap. The CDR3 nucleotides are TGTGCCAGTGAGGGGGGGGGCCACGAGCAGTACTTC. Encoded protein: CASEGGGHEQYF.

This sequence joins TRBV6-6 and TRBJ2-5, with 7 bases aligning to TRBD2. The germline V gene encodes CDR1 MNHNY and CDR2 SVGAGI (reference sequence). Trimming removed 6 bases from V and 5 bases from J; junction bases left unmatched: 12. This CDR3 region has 15 residues. The CDR3 sequence: CASSSRVREGETQYF. The CDR3 DNA reads as TGTGCCAGCAGCTCCCGGGTCAGGGAGGGTGAGACCCAGTACTTC.

The V call is TRBV11-1, the J call TRBJ2-7, with D possibly matching TRBD1 (6 bases). The CDR3 extends over 16 amino acids. Between the trimmed V and J ends, which lost 5 bases and 5 bases, there was a span of 22 bases. CDR1 is SGHAT and CDR2 is FQDESV in the germline V gene (reference sequence). The CDR3 loop is CASSPRIDRSEDEQYF. CDR3 coding DNA: TGTGCCAGCAGCCCACGAATCGACAGGTCCGAGGACGAGCAGTACTTC.

Comment on this clone: This sample also contains other DNA sequences that code for the same CDR3. The chain couples TRBV20-1 to TRBJ1-2; D is uncertain. The V and J ends lost 5 bases and 3 bases respectively, with 7 bases between them. The germline V gene has CDR1 DFQATT and CDR2 SNEGSKA (reference sequence). The CDR3 consists of 11 residues. The CDR3 is CSARGDYGYTF. CDR3 nucleotide sequence: TGCAGTGCTCGGGGAGACTATGGCTACACCTTC.

The V gene is TRBV5-4, the J gene TRBJ1-2; possibly TRBD1 for D (5 bases). Germline V lookup: CDR1 SGHNT, CDR2 YYREEE (reference sequence). The ends were cut back, 4 bases at V and 6 bases at J, with 16 bases in the middle. This CDR3 has 14 residues. In nucleotides, the CDR3 is TGTGCCAGCAGCCCTCAGGGTTATGGTGATGGCTACACCTTC. Encoded protein: CASSPQGYGDGYTF.

This chain joins TRBV28 and TRBJ2-3; 8 bases are shared with TRBD2. V gave up 3 bases and J gave up 3 bases; unmatched junction bases: 11. Germline assignment: CDR1 MDHEN and CDR2 SYDVKM. This CDR3 comprises 17 residues. The CDR3 region is CASSFGLWGLVTDTQYF. The CDR3, as DNA: TGTGCCAGCAGTTTCGGGTTGTGGGGACTAGTAACAGATACGCAGTATTTT.

J is TRBJ2-7 and V is TRBV6-1; D remains ambiguous. This CDR3 spans 13 amino acids. The V end was cut by 2 bases, the J end by 2 bases, with 7 bases between. From germline, CDR1 is MNHNS and CDR2 SASEGT. This chain's CDR3 is CASSEYHPYEQYF. In DNA form, the CDR3 reads TGTGCCAGCAGTGAATATCACCCCTACGAGCAGTACTTC.

This clone appeared once. CDR3: CASSLEIPTLNNEQFF. DNA for the CDR3: TGTGCCAGCAGCTTAGAAATACCGACATTGAACAATGAGCAGTTCTTC. The chain links TRBV11-2 to TRBJ2-1; the D is unclear. Per germline, CDR1 SGHAT and CDR2 FQNNGV. V lost 0 bases and J lost 5, with 14 bases in between. The CDR3 spans 16 residues. Supplemented by reference TRBV11-2 and TRBJ2-1, the full variable domain reads EAGVAQSPRYKIIEKRQSVAFWCNPISGHATLYWYQQILGQGPKLLIQFQNNGVVDDSQLPKDRFSAERLKGVDSTLKIQPAKLEDSAVYLCASSLEIPTLNNEQFFGPGTRLTVL.

CDR3 amino acids: CASSLSSGDRNEQYF. The CDR3 DNA reads TGTGCCAGCAGCTTGTCGTCGGGGGATCGCAACGAGCAGTACTTC. This rearrangement joins TRBV5-4 to TRBJ2-7; D is possibly TRBD2 (6 bases). V was shortened by 1 base and J by 5 bases, with 16 bases between the two germline ends. CDR1 is SGHNT and CDR2 is YYREEE in the germline V gene (reference sequence). The CDR3 length is 15 residues.

DNA of the CDR3: TGTGCCAGCAGTTTATGGGGGACTGGGGCCAACGTCCTGACTTTC. This translates into CASSLWGTGANVLTF. V gene TRBV28 combines with J gene TRBJ2-6, with D uncertain. Germline CDR1 reads MDHEN; CDR2 reads SYDVKM. V gave up 0 bases and J gave up 2 bases, with 5 bases separating them. The CDR3 runs 15 residues. The whole variable domain, remainder taken from reference TRBV28 and TRBJ2-6, is DVKVTQSSRYLVKRTGEKVFLECVQDMDHENMFWYRQDPGLGLRLIYFSYDVKMKEKGDIPEGYSVSREKKERFSLILESASTNQTSMYLCASSLWGTGANVLTFGAGSRLTVL.

This clone was detected only once. The V and J genes are TRBV27 and TRBJ1-4; TRBD1 is a possible D gene (6 bases). Germline lookup yields CDR1 MNHEY and CDR2 SMNVEV (reference sequence). This CDR3 has 14 residues. Trimming removed 6 bases at V and 12 bases at J, with 20 bases between. CDR3 sequence: CASRFSGGYGELFF. The CDR3 DNA follows: TGTGCCAGCAGGTTCTCGGGGGGCTACGGTGAACTGTTTTTT.

V gene TRBV6-5 combines with J gene TRBJ2-7; 12 bases match TRBD1. CDR1 is MNHEY and CDR2 is SVGAGI in the germline V gene. CDR3 length: 14 amino acids. V lost 7 bases and J lost 3; bases outside the gene matches: 4. CDR3 amino acids: CASTGTGGDYEQYF. The CDR3 coding sequence is TGTGCCAGCACCGGGACAGGGGGCGACTACGAGCAGTACTTC.

In its sample, this clone was seen once. CDR3 sequence reads: CASSFAASSVSYEQYF. CDR3 sequence (DNA): TGCGCCAGCAGCTTCGCGGCGTCTTCGGTCTCTTACGAGCAGTACTTC. The rearrangement links TRBV5-1 to TRBJ2-7; no firm D call. CDR3 size: 16 residues. Trimming removed 2 bases from V and 4 bases from J, with 19 bases in between. The germline V gene has CDR1 SGHRS and CDR2 YFSETQ.

This chain links TRBV14 with TRBJ2-7, with 7 bases fitting TRBD1. V lost 3 bases, J lost 4 bases, and 12 bases stayed unmatched. Germline V lookup: CDR1 SGHDN, CDR2 FVKESK. CDR3 length: 16 residues. CDR3 DNA: TGTGCCAGCAGCCAGTCCCACTGGGACAGTTATTACGAGCAGTACTTC. Amino acid sequence: CASSQSHWDSYYEQYF.

The chain employs TRBV28 and TRBJ1-3; weak D call: TRBD1 (5 bases). The CDR3 length is 15 residues. V dropped 5 bases and J dropped 0 bases, with 11 bases sitting between them. Germline V gene sequence: CDR1 MDHEN, CDR2 SYDVKM. CDR3 residues: CASSPTGNSGNTIYF. The CDR3 bases are TGTGCCAGCAGTCCAACAGGAAACTCTGGAAACACCATATATTTT.

V gene TRBV28 combines with J gene TRBJ2-7; D is unclear. Germline CDR1 reads MDHEN; CDR2 reads SYDVKM. With 1 base removed from V and 1 base from J, the gap between germline ends came to 14 bases. This CDR3 region has 16 residues. The CDR3 DNA reads as TGTGCCAGCAGTTTATCGGCGACAACAATTTCCTACGAGCAGTACTTC. It is translated as CASSLSATTISYEQYF.

CDR3 bases: TGTGCCAGCAGCCCCGGCCTCGGGACGGACTGCAAAGAGACCCAGTACTTC. It yields the protein CASSPGLGTDCKETQYF. The V call is TRBV7-6, the J call TRBJ2-5, with D tentatively TRBD1 or TRBD2 (5 bases each). The ends were cut back, 5 bases at V and 3 bases at J, with 22 bases in the middle. CDR1 and CDR2 (germline): SGHVS, FNYEAQ. The CDR3 length is 17 residues.